The next 7 T cell receptor beta chains were all read from a single sample in a study of regulatory T cells in long-lasting Graves disease. As for time point: newly diagnosed GD, antithyroid drugs for less than 3 months. Scientists built the TCR library using RNA that was extracted from PBMCs. In building TCR beta libraries, iRepertoire HTBI primers were used together with Arm-PCR of CDR3 regions. TCRdb processed the multiplex PCR reads anew with MiXCR; each CDR3 protein has one entry. The sample contains 540,000 or so distinct CDR3 sequences, around an eighth of which appear only once. These same records also appear under a second study, on T cells in Graves' hyperthyroidism and ophthalmopathy.

Sequenced here: peripheral blood mononuclear cells (PBMCs), sampled at new diagnosis, from a patient treated with antithyroid drugs. The receptors were sampled from a man in his thirties or forties with Graves disease.

The CDR3, as DNA: TGCAGTGCTAGAGATCGCCTAGCGGGGGGCAATGAGCAGTTCTTC. It yields the protein CSARDRLAGGNEQFF. V gene TRBV20-1 combines with J gene TRBJ2-1; 11 bases line up with TRBD2. Unmatched junction bases numbered 4, after V lost 0 bases and J lost 6 bases. Germline lookup yields CDR1 DFQATT and CDR2 SNEGSKA (reference sequence). This CDR3 has 15 residues.

The sample holds many counts of this clonotype. V and J are TRBV19 and TRBJ2-7; D might be TRBD2 (5 bases). Trimming shortened V by 7 bases and J by 3 bases, and 19 bases separated the two germline ends. The CDR3 has 15 amino acids. Per the germline V gene, CDR1 is LNHDA and CDR2 is SQIVND (reference sequence). CDR3 nucleotides: TGTGCCAGTACGTGGAAGGCGGGCGGAGGCTACGAGCAGTACTTC. It codes for CASTWKAGGGYEQYF.

In this sample, this clonotype turned up a few times. This rearrangement joins TRBV30 to TRBJ2-7; unclear D gene. The ends were cut back, 3 bases at V and 4 bases at J, with 10 bases in the middle. This CDR3 is built from 12 residues. CDR1 is GTSNPN and CDR2 is SVGIG in the germline V gene (reference sequence). CDR3 nucleotide sequence: TGTGCCTGGAGCCCTCCAGCGTACGAGCAGTACTTC. The encoded protein is CAWSPPAYEQYF.

This clonotype was counted at least ten times. The rearrangement joins TRBV2 to TRBJ2-7; D is unclear. CDR1 is SNHLY and CDR2 is FYNNEI in the germline V gene. Trimming shortened V by 6 bases and J by 4 bases, and 7 bases separated the two germline ends. The CDR3 extends over 11 amino acids. CDR3 in DNA: TGTGCCAGCAGCGAGAAGTACGAGCAGTACTTC. It translates to CASSEKYEQYF.

This clonotype was observed at least ten times. This chain connects TRBV30 to TRBJ2-3; the D gene is possibly TRBD2 (6 bases). This CDR3 has 15 residues. Germline V CDR1 and CDR2: GTSNPN, SVGIG (reference sequence). V lost 3 bases and J 2 bases, leaving 15 bases between the germline ends. The CDR3 spells CAWRGGGTLTDTQYF. CDR3 DNA: TGTGCCTGGAGGGGAGGTGGCACTCTCACAGATACGCAGTATTTT.

This clonotype showed up many times. The rearrangement joins TRBV12-3 or TRBV12-4 to TRBJ2-2, with TRBD2 matching over 11 bases. With V trimmed by 6 bases and J by 3 bases, 9 bases remained unmatched. The CDR3 runs to 17 residues. CDR3 residues: CASRHILTSGDTGELFF. The CDR3 DNA follows: TGTGCCAGCAGACACATCTTGACTAGCGGGGACACCGGGGAGCTGTTTTTT.

This clonotype came up many times. The CDR3 protein is CASTTQGMDTQYF. CDR3 DNA: TGTGCCAGCACCACACAGGGGATGGATACGCAGTATTTT. The genes are TRBV6-1 and TRBJ2-3; 7 nucleotides line up with TRBD1. Germline loops: CDR1 MNHNS, CDR2 SASEGT. This CDR3 spans 13 amino acids. J gave up 6 bases and V 7 bases, and 7 bases lay outside the gene matches.